The 27 T cell receptor beta chains presented below share a single source sample, sequenced in a study of T cell responses to AZD1222 COVID-19 vaccine. Assay used: immunoSEQ multiplex PCR; TCRdb lists only in-frame clones, some missing. The repertoire consists of approximately 170,000 clones, with 75% to 90% occurring once and the leading ten covering about 6.9%. The sequences come from peripheral blood, collected on day 0 of AZD1222 vaccination. The receptors originated from an adult in good health.

The chain links TRBV9 to TRBJ1-4, with no clear D. This CDR3 is built from 17 residues. Germline CDR1 SGDLS, CDR2 YYNGEE. Trimming took off 3 bases at V and 10 bases at J, with 25 bases between the two ends. The CDR3 here is CASSADLATGPKRKLFF. The CDR3 DNA reads TGTGCCAGCAGCGCCGATCTCGCAACTGGACCTAAGCGAAAACTGTTTTTT.

The rearrangement uses TRBV9 and TRBJ2-7, with 9 bases lining up with TRBD1. The CDR3 is 14 amino acids. With 4 bases clipped from V and 2 bases from J, the junction kept 4 bases outside the gene matches. CDR1 is SGDLS, CDR2 YYNGEE, per germline. The CDR3 DNA follows: TGTGCCAGCAGCCCTCGGACAGGGGCCTACGAGCAGTACTTC. This encodes CASSPRTGAYEQYF.

This sequence joins TRBV9 and TRBJ1-3, with D tentatively TRBD1 (6 bases). CDR1 is SGDLS and CDR2 is YYNGEE in the germline V gene. The CDR3 is made up of 15 amino acids. The ends were cut back, 3 bases at V and 3 bases at J, with 13 bases in the middle. CDR3 nucleotides: TGTGCCAGCAGCGCTCACAGGGTGGATGGAAACACCATATATTTT. Protein: CASSAHRVDGNTIYF. The whole variable domain, remainder taken from reference TRBV9 and TRBJ1-3, is DSGVTQTPKHLITATGQRVTLRCSPRSGDLSVYWYQQSLDQGLQFLIQYYNGEERAKGNILERFSAQQFPDLHSELNLSSLELGDSALYFCASSAHRVDGNTIYFGEGSWLTVV.

The CDR3 is CASSLSPGTGSFDEQFF. The CDR3 DNA follows: TGTGCCAGCAGTTTATCTCCCGGGACAGGGAGTTTTGATGAGCAGTTCTTC. The chain joins TRBV27 to TRBJ2-1; TRBD1 matches at 9 bases. Germline CDR1 MNHEY, CDR2 SMNVEV (reference sequence). CDR3 size: 17 residues. The ends lost 0 bases at V and 8 bases at J; junction bases unmatched: 11.

This chain links TRBV24-1 with TRBJ1-6, with TRBD1 matching 7 bases. The CDR3 sequence is 14 residues long. Germline CDR1 is KGHDR and CDR2 is SFDVKD. Losses at the gene ends were 7 bases for V and 7 bases for J; bases not matched to a gene: 6. The CDR3 DNA reads as TGTGCCACCAGGCTTTACAGGGGAAATTCACCCCTCCACTTT. Translation gives CATRLYRGNSPLHF.

The chain combines TRBV13 with TRBJ2-3; D is uncertain. Trimming shortened V by 4 bases and J by 4 bases, and 6 bases separated the two germline ends. Germline CDR1 PRHDT, CDR2 FYEKMQ (reference sequence). This CDR3 is built from 12 residues. The chain's CDR3 is CASSSSADTQYF. CDR3 in DNA: TGTGCCAGCAGCTCGAGTGCAGATACGCAGTATTTT.

The chain links TRBV6-5 to TRBJ2-7; 8 nucleotides line up with TRBD2. In germline, CDR1 is MNHEY, CDR2 SVGAGI. The CDR3 spans 15 residues. J was trimmed by 0 bases and V by 5 bases; bases with no gene match: 6. The CDR3 coding sequence is TGTGCCAGCAGTATAAATAGCGGGGCCTCCTACGAGCAGTACTTC. It codes for CASSINSGASYEQYF.

The V call is TRBV5-5, the J call TRBJ2-3; no firm D call. Germline V gene sequence: CDR1 SGHKS, CDR2 YYEKEE (reference sequence). The CDR3 has 14 residues. V was trimmed by 2 bases and J by 1 base, leaving 8 bases between them. CDR3 nucleotide sequence: TGTGCCAGCAGCTTTTATGAAGGCACAGATACGCAGTATTTT. Protein product: CASSFYEGTDTQYF. Looking up the rest from reference TRBV5-5 and TRBJ2-3 gives the full variable domain: DAGVTQSPTHLIKTRGQQVTLRCSPISGHKSVSWYQQVLGQGPQFIFQYYEKEERGRGNFPDRFSARQFPNYSSELNVNALLLGDSALYLCASSFYEGTDTQYFGPGTRLTVL.

CDR3 loop: CASSTAKRGVTDTQYF. DNA of the CDR3: TGCGCCAGCAGTACTGCCAAGCGGGGGGTGACAGATACGCAGTATTTT. The chain couples TRBV10-1 to TRBJ2-3, with TRBD2 identical over 9 bases. V was pared by 5 bases and J by 3 bases, with 9 bases of the junction left unmatched. Looked up from germline, CDR1 is WNHNN and CDR2 is SYGVQD (reference sequence). This CDR3 region has 16 residues.

V usage is TRBV4-1 and J usage is TRBJ2-3, with 8 bases aligning to TRBD1. Germline V CDR1 and CDR2: MGHRA, YSYEKL. The CDR3 has 17 residues. The V segment lost 0 bases and the J segment 3 bases; nucleotides outside the gene matches: 8. CDR3 region: CASSQDKVRGLTDTQYF. The DNA for the CDR3 is TGCGCCAGCAGCCAAGATAAAGTCAGGGGGCTGACAGATACGCAGTATTTT.

CDR3 region: CASSPLTGGDTEAFF. The CDR3 nucleotides are TGTGCCAGCAGCCCCTTGACAGGGGGGGACACTGAAGCTTTCTTT. The genes are TRBV7-3 and TRBJ1-1; 9 nucleotides agree with TRBD1. Per germline, CDR1 SGHTA and CDR2 FQGTGA. Germline trimming cut 5 bases from V and 3 bases from J; bases unmatched to any gene: 7. The CDR3 runs 15 residues.

The chain links TRBV10-1 to TRBJ1-1; weak D call: TRBD1 (5 bases). The CDR3 runs 16 residues. V lost 2 bases and J lost 5, with 18 bases in between. Germline values: CDR1 WNHNN, CDR2 SYGVQD (reference sequence). The CDR3 reads CASSETGALGGTEAFF. In DNA form, the CDR3 reads TGCGCCAGCAGTGAGACCGGGGCACTGGGGGGAACTGAAGCTTTCTTT.

This chain connects TRBV5-4 to TRBJ1-2; TRBD1 agrees at 10 bases. J lost 8 bases, V lost 0 bases, and 10 bases had no gene match. This CDR3 region has 16 residues. From germline, CDR1 is SGHNT and CDR2 YYREEE (reference sequence). The CDR3 sequence: CASSLGQGAAIRGYTF. For the CDR3, the DNA is TGTGCCAGCAGCTTGGGACAGGGGGCGGCGATAAGGGGCTACACCTTC.

The genes are TRBV5-1 and TRBJ2-1; 8 positions match TRBD2. V was clipped by 6 bases and J by 0 bases; unmatched bases: 8. This CDR3 region has 16 residues. Germline CDR1 reads SGHRS; CDR2 reads YFSETQ. CDR3 in amino acids: CASTAGGFSSYNEQFF. CDR3 in DNA: TGCGCCAGCACCGCGGGGGGCTTCTCCTCCTACAATGAGCAGTTCTTC.

This sequence joins TRBV15 and TRBJ2-1; TRBD1 aligns across 8 bases. V dropped 5 bases and J dropped 2; count of bases not matched to a gene: 5. The germline gives CDR1 LNHNV, CDR2 YYDKDF (reference sequence). This CDR3 is built from 15 residues. For the CDR3, the DNA is TGTGCCACCAGCTTCCGGGACAGGACCTACAATGAGCAGTTCTTC. Translation: CATSFRDRTYNEQFF.

The gene calls are TRBV2 and TRBJ2-2; unclear D gene. CDR3 length: 14 amino acids. Trimming removed 1 base at V and 7 bases at J, with 10 bases between. Germline V gene lookup returns CDR1 SNHLY and CDR2 FYNNEI. The CDR3 reads CASSEGPRFGELFF. CDR3 in DNA: TGTGCCAGCAGTGAAGGACCCCGCTTCGGGGAGCTGTTTTTT.

This chain links TRBV9 with TRBJ2-5; TRBD2 matches at 15 bases. Germline V gives CDR1 SGDLS, CDR2 YYNGEE. The J segment lost 11 bases and the V segment lost 4 bases, leaving 6 bases of the junction unmatched. This CDR3 comprises 14 residues. The CDR3 DNA is TGTGCCAGCAGCCGTGGGACTAGCGGGGGGCCACAGTACTTC. Translation: CASSRGTSGGPQYF.

The chain recombines TRBV29-1 with TRBJ2-2, with TRBD1 identical over 8 bases. The CDR3 has 13 residues. Per germline, CDR1 SQVTM and CDR2 ANQGSEA. J gave up 1 base and V 7 bases, and 2 bases lay outside the gene matches. CDR3: CSGGTGNTGELFF. CDR3 nucleotides: TGCAGCGGGGGGACAGGGAACACCGGGGAGCTGTTTTTT.

The rearrangement uses TRBV19 and TRBJ1-2; D unresolved. Germline CDR1 reads LNHDA; CDR2 reads SQIVND (reference sequence). Trimming cost V 5 bases and J 7 bases, with 23 bases left between them. The CDR3 contains 16 residues. The CDR3 DNA sequence: TGTGCCAGTAGTCCGCAAGGACGGTTAAGGAGTGGTGGCTACACCTTC. This encodes CASSPQGRLRSGGYTF.

The J gene is TRBJ1-1, the V gene TRBV2; 9 positions agree with TRBD1. J gave up 1 base and V 1 base, and 4 bases lay outside the gene matches. This CDR3 has 16 amino acids. Per germline, CDR1 SNHLY and CDR2 FYNNEI. The CDR3: CASSEGWTGENTEAFF. CDR3 nucleotides: TGTGCCAGCAGTGAAGGCTGGACAGGGGAGAACACTGAAGCTTTCTTT.

A single count supports this clone. CDR3 DNA: TGTGCCAGTAACAGGGGGTCGAACTATGGCTACACCTTC. It is translated as CASNRGSNYGYTF. This chain joins TRBV25-1 and TRBJ1-2; the match to TRBD1 covers 8 bases. The CDR3 totals 13 residues. The V segment lost 9 bases and the J segment 2 bases; nucleotides outside the gene matches: 5. Germline CDR1 MGHDK, CDR2 SYGVNS.

The J gene is TRBJ2-1, the V gene TRBV6-5; D possibly corresponds to TRBD2 (6 bases). V was cut by 6 bases and J by 7 bases, with 19 bases left in between. The CDR3 totals 15 residues. CDR1 and CDR2 (germline): MNHEY, SVGAGI. In nucleotides, the CDR3 is TGTGCCAGCAGGAAACTAGGCACGGGGAGGAATGAGCAGTTCTTC. It specifies CASRKLGTGRNEQFF.

This clone was counted once. This chain links TRBV5-4 with TRBJ1-2; TRBD1 matches at 9 bases. The CDR3 runs 16 residues. V trimming: 5 bases; J trimming: 3 bases; junction bases outside the gene matches: 11. Germline assignment: CDR1 SGHNT and CDR2 YYREEE (reference sequence). CDR3 coding DNA: TGTGCCAGCAGAGGACGGACAGGGGTTTTACACTATGGCTACACCTTC. As protein: CASRGRTGVLHYGYTF.

The chain is built from TRBV7-9 and TRBJ2-2; D may be TRBD1 (6 bases). CDR1 is SEHNR, CDR2 FQNEAQ, per germline (reference sequence). This CDR3 has 15 residues. The V end was cut by 2 bases, the J end by 1 base, with 8 bases between. The CDR3 here is CASSLIQGNTGELFF. Here the CDR3 DNA reads TGTGCCAGCAGCTTAATACAGGGGAACACCGGGGAGCTGTTTTTT. The full variable domain, in which reference TRBV7-9 and TRBJ2-2 provide the parts outside the CDR3, is DTGVSQNPRHKITKRGQNVTFRCDPISEHNRLYWYRQTLGQGPEFLTYFQNEAQLEKSRLLSDRFSAERPKGSFSTLEIQRTEQGDSAMYLCASSLIQGNTGELFFGEGSRLTVL.

The V and J genes are TRBV4-1 and TRBJ2-7; TRBD1 matches at 10 bases. Germline V gives CDR1 MGHRA, CDR2 YSYEKL. The CDR3 loop spans 15 amino acids. J was trimmed by 4 bases and V by 1 base; bases with no gene match: 4. CDR3 protein: CASSQAPDRGYEQYF. The CDR3 nucleotides read TGCGCCAGCAGCCAAGCTCCGGACAGGGGGTACGAGCAGTACTTC.

The rearrangement joins TRBV15 to TRBJ2-1, with a possible D match to TRBD1 (6 bases). V was trimmed by 4 bases and J by 10 bases, leaving 14 bases between them. This CDR3 has 13 residues. In germline, CDR1 is LNHNV, CDR2 YYDKDF (reference sequence). DNA of the CDR3: TGTGCCACCAGCAACGACAGGTCTGGGGAGCAGTTCTTC. Its protein product is CATSNDRSGEQFF.

This clone has more than one count but fewer than ten. The chain carries TRBV6-2 or TRBV6-3 and TRBJ2-1; TRBD1 agrees at 8 bases. The J segment lost 13 bases and the V segment lost 4 bases, leaving 30 bases of the junction unmatched. CDR3 length: 20 amino acids. Germline CDR1 reads MNHEY; CDR2 reads SVGEGT. CDR3 region: CASSFQRIKDRAGGFLGQFF. CDR3 sequence (DNA): TGTGCCAGCAGTTTCCAAAGGATAAAGGACAGGGCGGGTGGGTTTTTAGGTCAGTTCTTC.